This T cell receptor beta chain was obtained from a study of T cell responses to AZD1222 COVID-19 vaccine (dated by TCRdb to about 2021). At the level of the whole study: TCR sequencing covered approximately 230 trial participants: 207 given two doses of AZD1222 and 26 given two doses of MenACWY control vaccine. Trial participants were enrolled into age subgroups of 18-55, 56-69 and 70-plus years, which contained approximately 150, 28 and 58 TCR-sequenced participants, respectively. Study-wide findings and limitations: Because no samples from the day 14 peak response were available, repertoires could be characterized only after the peak T cell response. Conclusions about previously exposed vaccinees are limited, since just five to seven AZD1222 recipients were seropositive for SARS-CoV-2 at baseline. Epitopes outside the regions mutated in the B.1.351 and B.1.1.7 variants were reportedly recognized by nearly half of the unique spike-specific TCRs. Participants were mostly white British and included more females than males, and it was suggested by the authors that clonal diversity may have been underestimated. Vaccine-associated CD4 TCRs spanned the whole spike protein, with dominant responses in regions 160-218 and 743-854. After two AZD1222 doses, spike-specific TCR breadth and depth were significantly higher than at day 0 and than in MenACWY recipients. The 56-69-year group was small, and its depth increase did not reach significance, likely because of low power.

The CDR3 regions of human TCRbeta chains were subjected to immunosequencing. As for the authors' bioinformatics: Repertoire TCRs were checked for matches against a reference library of SARS-CoV-2-specific TCRs that had been generated using the MIRA antigen-specificity platform. Breadth meant the fraction of unique TCRs that were SARS-CoV-2-associated, whereas depth meant the fraction of total T cells that were SARS-CoV-2-associated. Using the MIRA data, each spike-specific TCR was mapped to the spike region that the TCR reacts to and placed in a CD4 or CD8 class. Log10-transformed breadth and depth values were compared by one-way ANOVA with Sidak's multiple comparisons tests. TCRdb obtained this table from immuneACCESS and retained in-frame rearrangements with V and J assigned. These tables miss some clones; where compared with another copy, unresolved V genes account for less than half of the shortfall, and the remainder is unexplained. The V and J calls and the clone size are those of that table, but D and trimming were determined from the DNA. The sample table contains 98,000 or so clones; only one count was recorded for about nine tenths of them. The ten biggest clones cover 16% of the sample.

V is reduced by 5 bases and J by 3 bases, leaving a spacing of 11 bases between them. Counted from cysteine to phenylalanine, this CDR3 has 13 amino acids. Only the CDR3 part of the read is kept: 39 bases, read in frame from the first base. CDR1 is given as SQVTM and CDR2 as ANQGSEA, both from the germline V gene. Taken with the paper, the label for time point translates to: about 28 days (+/-7) after the second vaccine dose. AZD1222 recipients with second doses at about 4 weeks or about 12 weeks were pooled, because spike-specific TCR depth and breadth did not differ between schedules. The vaccinee samples were drawn from two UK trials, COV001 and COV002, one of which was a single-blind randomized controlled phase 2/3 trial testing AZD1222 (ChAdOx1 nCoV-19) in healthy adults. For TCRbeta chain sequencing, PBMC samples from trial participants were taken at day 0 and at day 28 after the second dose.

Concerning this clone itself: No antigen is known for it. Base qualities were left out, and no much larger clone turns up one base away.

This material consisted of peripheral blood, taken 28 days after the second AZD1222 dose. Recombination linked TRBV29-1 to TRBJ1-3; TRBD1 is possibly the D segment (6 matching bases). The clonotype was recovered from an adult who received the AZD1222 COVID-19 vaccine. This receptor carries the CDR3 CSVTGQFGNTIYF. The DNA sequence is as follows: TGCAGCGTTACAGGGCAGTTTGGAAACACCATATATTTT.